This T cell receptor (beta chain) emerged from a study of OX40 agonist ivuxolimab in advanced cancers. Looking at the study overall: Ivuxolimab was an agonistic, fully human IgG2 monoclonal antibody directed against OX40 (CD134), a costimulatory receptor. Intravenous ivuxolimab was administered to patients every 2 weeks at six dose levels: 0.01, 0.1, 0.3, 1.5, 3 and 10 mg/kg. Among the approximately 50 dose-escalation patients, about 20 had hepatocellular carcinoma, around 15 melanoma, 9 renal cell carcinoma and 9 head and neck cancer. A male proportion of about 79% and a mean age of 60 years, ranging from roughly 23 to 80, were recorded for the dose-escalation cohort. Patients were allowed to have had prior anti-PD-1, anti-PD-L1 or anti-CTLA-4 therapy, and around 40% of the dose-escalation patients had previously received checkpoint inhibitors. Partial responses occurred in three dose-escalation patients, of whom one had hepatocellular carcinoma and two had cutaneous melanoma. The point of sequencing TCRbeta in the periphery was to test whether ivuxolimab changed TCR sequence diversity and drove clonal T-cell expansion. The paper covers the monotherapy dose-escalation part of the phase I ivuxolimab trial, which included N ≈ 52 patients.

The paper's findings and limits, for the study overall: In partial responders in the 0.1-3.0 mg/kg groups, normalized peripheral clonal expansion was found to be among the lowest, especially among CD8+ T cells. Low levels of normalized T-cell clonal expansion were also shown by some nonresponding patients. At doses of 0.1 to 3.0 mg/kg, clonal expansion of both CD4+ and CD8+ blood T cells was observed from baseline to week 6. On average, CD8+ T cells showed more expanded clones than CD4+ T cells after ivuxolimab. The antigen specificity of the clonally expanded peripheral T cells was not determined.

The trial excluded patients who had a history of autoimmune disease or were on systemic immunosuppression. Peripheral blood for TCR sequencing was drawn from every dose cohort at baseline, at cycle 4 day 1 and at cycle 7 day 1. Samples were obtained from an open-label, multicenter, first-in-human phase I dose-escalation trial of ivuxolimab. The trial enrolled adults with locally advanced or metastatic head and neck squamous cell, hepatocellular, melanoma or renal cell carcinoma. Before TCR sequencing, CD4+ T cells and CD8+ T cells were sorted from peripheral blood as separate populations. To sequence the TCRbeta CDR3 region, genomic DNA was isolated from the sorted cells. TCRbeta CDR3 regions were sequenced using the immunoSEQ Assay. As stored in TCRdb, this immuneACCESS dataset retains in-frame rearrangements with V and J assigned. A fraction of the clones does not appear; measured against another copy, unresolved V genes explain less than half of the discrepancy, and the remainder lacks a known reason. This sample lists around 67,000 clones; about 85% were detected once. The ten top clones hold 1.3% of the sample.

Of note for this clone: Its antigen target is currently unknown. There are no base qualities to consult, and no much larger clone falls within one base.

The TCR comes from an adult with an advanced solid tumor such as melanoma, head and neck, liver or kidney cancer. The source material was CD4+ or CD8+ T cells sorted from blood, sampled in a trial of the OX40 agonist ivuxolimab.

In nucleotide form, the sequence is TGTGCCAGCTCCGACTGGACAGATACGCAGTATTTT. This is translated as CASSDWTDTQYF. This receptor chain uses TRBV7-9 and TRBJ2-3, with no reliable assignment of the D segment. CDR3 length: 12 amino acids, cysteine to phenylalanine. Only the CDR3 part of the read is kept: 36 bases, read in frame from the first base. The germline ends are 9 bases apart after V is trimmed by 8 bases and J by 3 bases. Looking up the germline V gene (reference sequence) yields CDR1 SEHNR and CDR2 FQNEAQ.